This TCR beta chain was observed in a study of blood T cell repertoires in COVID-19. On the study more broadly: The cDNA or gDNA used as material had been derived from T cells, B-cell-depleted T cells, or PBMCs.

CDR3 length equals 15 residues. Germline-derived CDR1 and CDR2 are MNHEY and SVGAGI. The ends lost 6 bases at V and 0 bases at J; junction bases unmatched: 5. As handled by the study authors: Researchers report that nucleated cell counts were estimated from reference gene primer amplification. This table comes from immunoSEQ multiplex PCR, and its TCRdb copy is limited to in-frame clones, with some not included. V, J and clone size are those of that table, while D and trimming were read from the DNA. The table lists about 190,000 clones, about 84% of them singletons. Residents of about 25 US areas, aged about 18 to 89 years, made up the participants.

The chain carries TRBV6-5 and TRBJ1-3; 7 nucleotides line up with TRBD1. The clonotype was recovered from a woman aged 25-40 years who had recovered from COVID-19. Sequencing input: PBMCs or T cells enriched from blood (not recorded which). CDR3 loop: CASSSTGHSGNTIYF. CDR3 DNA sequence: TGTGCCAGCAGCTCGACAGGGCACTCTGGAAACACCATATATTTT.